Listed below are T cell receptor beta chains from one sample, sequenced in a study of early T cells in non-severe SARS-CoV-2 infection. TCRdb re-called the 5' RACE reads through MiXCR, storing one row per CDR3 protein. The repertoire holds tens of thousands of distinct CDR3 sequences, with approximately 12% as singletons. The specimen was whole blood. The source of these receptors is an adult who was a healthcare worker with PCR-confirmed SARS-CoV-2 infection or an uninfected control (not recorded which). Each CDR3 is given with its conserved first and last residue. D genes are given only for firm matches. Only part of the rows carry a size: once, few, many, or a class if the clone is expanded.

J gene,clone size,D gene,V gene,CDR3 DNA,CDR3 protein
TRBJ2-7,many,.,TRBV28,TGTGCCAGCAGTTTAAGGGACGAGCAGTACTTC,CASSLRDEQYF
TRBJ2-1,many,.,TRBV9,TGTGCCAGCAGCCTTACTAGGGCCGGGAATGAGCAGTTCTTC,CASSLTRAGNEQFF
TRBJ2-2,.,.,TRBV15,TGTGCCCCGGATCTGGTCTCCGGGGAGCTGTTTTTT,CAPDLVSGELFF
TRBJ2-7,many,TRBD2,TRBV4-1,TGCGCCAGCAGCCAAACTAGCGGGAGCTTCTACGAGCAGTACTTC,CASSQTSGSFYEQYF
TRBJ2-3,few,.,TRBV12-3/TRBV12-4,TGTGCCAGCAGTTTAAACTCGGGGGTCGATACGCAGTATTTT,CASSLNSGVDTQYF
TRBJ2-3,few,.,TRBV2,TGTGCCAGCAGTGAGCAGACGGGAGATACGCAGTATTTT,CASSEQTGDTQYF
TRBJ1-4,few,TRBD1,TRBV12-3/TRBV12-4,TGTGCCAGCAGTTTGAGGACAGGGGGTGCTAATGAAAAACTGTTTTTT,CASSLRTGGANEKLFF
TRBJ2-7,.,.,TRBV27,TGTGCCAGCAGTTTTCGGGTTGGGCCCAATTTCTACGAGCAGTACTTC,CASSFRVGPNFYEQYF
TRBJ1-3,.,.,TRBV18,TGTGCCAGCTCACCCAGGACGGGCCTCTCTGGAAACACCATATATTTT,CASSPRTGLSGNTIYF
TRBJ1-5,many,.,TRBV28,TGTGCCAGCAGTTTCGGGGGCGCCCGGGTGCCCCAGCATTTT,CASSFGGARVPQHF
TRBJ2-7,few,TRBD2,TRBV6-2/TRBV6-3,TGTGCCAGCAGTTACGGGAAATGGGGACTAGCGGGAGGATACGAGCAGTACTTC,CASSYGKWGLAGGYEQYF
TRBJ1-3,many,.,TRBV5-4,TGTGCCAGCTCAAGGGACCGCGGAAACACCATATATTTT,CASSRDRGNTIYF
TRBJ1-5,.,TRBD1,TRBV12-3/TRBV12-4,TGTGCCAGCAGTCCGGACAGGGAACAGCCCCAGCATTTT,CASSPDREQPQHF
TRBJ2-1,many,.,TRBV7-3,TGTGCCAGCAGCCCTGACGAGTCCAATGAGCAGTTCTTC,CASSPDESNEQFF
TRBJ1-2,many,TRBD1,TRBV6-5,TGTGCCAGCAGTTACTCGACCCAGACAGGGGTCGGTGGCTACACCTTC,CASSYSTQTGVGGYTF
TRBJ2-5,many,.,TRBV29-1,TGCAGCGTCGAGAGGGGGAAGACCCAGTACTTC,CSVERGKTQYF